A selection of T cell receptor beta chains follows, all from one sample in a study of identical twins. Each CDR3 protein is one row after TCRdb ran MiXCR on the 5' RACE reads. The top ten hold under 0.35% of the sample, which has approximately 1.8 million distinct CDR3 sequences, about 32% seen once. Sequenced: cord blood. Receptors originate from a newborn girl in good health. Both conserved end residues are part of each CDR3. D genes are given only for firm matches. Some rows mark clone size as missing; the rest say once, few, many or name a class of expanded clone.

v_call,j_call,d_call,clone_size,cdr3_aa,cdr3_nt
TRBV24-1,TRBJ1-2,-,-,CATSGGTAYGYTF,TGTGCCACCAGTGGGGGGACTGCCTATGGCTACACCTTC
TRBV24-1,TRBJ2-3,-,few,CATSDLEAESSGDTQYF,TGTGCCACCAGTGATTTGGAAGCGGAAAGTAGCGGAGATACGCAGTATTTT
TRBV28,TRBJ1-5,TRBD1,-,CASSLWTGGNQPQHF,TGTGCCAGCAGTTTATGGACAGGGGGCAATCAGCCCCAGCATTTT
TRBV30,TRBJ1-4,-,-,CACPAEGNEKLFF,TGTGCCTGCCCGGCGGAGGGGAATGAAAAACTGTTTTTT
TRBV27,TRBJ2-1,TRBD2,few,CASSLWLAGNNEQFF,TGTGCCAGCAGTTTGTGGCTAGCGGGGAACAATGAGCAGTTCTTC
TRBV20-1,TRBJ2-5,-,-,CSARGTQGPETQYF,TGCAGTGCTAGAGGAACACAGGGACCAGAGACCCAGTACTTC
TRBV5-1,TRBJ2-3,TRBD2,few,CASSLTGGTQYF,TGCGCCAGCAGCCTGACGGGGGGTACGCAGTATTTT
TRBV4-2,TRBJ2-4,TRBD2,many,CASSQEGPSGRRENIQYF,TGTGCCAGCAGCCAAGAGGGCCCTAGCGGGAGACGAGAAAACATTCAGTACTTC
TRBV20-1,TRBJ2-3,TRBD2,-,CSAGRLASTDTQYF,TGCAGTGCTGGACGACTAGCAAGCACAGATACGCAGTATTTT
TRBV20-1,TRBJ2-1,-,-,CSAREPGFYNEQFF,TGCAGTGCTAGAGAGCCAGGTTTCTACAATGAGCAGTTCTTC
TRBV3-1,TRBJ2-1,-,few,CASSPSGLAPYNEQFF,TGTGCCAGCAGCCCCTCGGGACTCGCTCCGTACAATGAGCAGTTCTTC
TRBV12-3/TRBV12-4,TRBJ2-5,TRBD2,few,CASSSRTSGVRNEQYF,TGTGCCAGCAGTTCCCGGACTAGCGGGGTAAGGAATGAGCAGTACTTC
TRBV4-2,TRBJ2-7,TRBD1,few,CASSQVRDRGYEQYF,TGTGCCAGCAGCCAAGTCCGGGACAGGGGCTACGAGCAGTACTTC
TRBV10-3,TRBJ2-7,TRBD1,few,CAIFGQGAAEQYF,TGTGCCATCTTCGGACAGGGGGCGGCCGAGCAGTACTTC
TRBV7-2,TRBJ1-2,-,-,CASSSRGLQGEGYTF,TGTGCCAGCAGCTCAAGAGGCCTACAGGGTGAGGGCTACACCTTC